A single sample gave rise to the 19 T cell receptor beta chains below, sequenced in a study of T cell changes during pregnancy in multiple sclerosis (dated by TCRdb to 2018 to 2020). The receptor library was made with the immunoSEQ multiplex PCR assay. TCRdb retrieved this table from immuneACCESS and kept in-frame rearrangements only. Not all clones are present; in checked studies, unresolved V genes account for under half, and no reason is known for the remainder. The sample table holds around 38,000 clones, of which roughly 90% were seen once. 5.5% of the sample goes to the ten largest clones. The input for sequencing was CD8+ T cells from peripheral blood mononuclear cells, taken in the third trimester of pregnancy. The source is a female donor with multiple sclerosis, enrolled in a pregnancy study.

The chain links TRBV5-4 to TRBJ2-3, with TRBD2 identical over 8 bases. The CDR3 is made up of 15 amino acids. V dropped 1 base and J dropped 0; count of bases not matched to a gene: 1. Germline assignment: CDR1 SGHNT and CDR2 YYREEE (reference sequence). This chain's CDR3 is CASSLTSGSTDTQYF. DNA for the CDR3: TGTGCCAGCAGCTTGACTAGCGGAAGCACAGATACGCAGTATTTT.

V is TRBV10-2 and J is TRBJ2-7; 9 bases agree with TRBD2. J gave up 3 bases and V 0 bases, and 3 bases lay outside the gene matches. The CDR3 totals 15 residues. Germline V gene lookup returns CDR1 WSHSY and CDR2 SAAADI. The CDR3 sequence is CASSESSGRYYEQYF. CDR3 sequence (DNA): TGCGCCAGCAGTGAGTCCAGCGGGAGGTACTACGAGCAGTACTTC.

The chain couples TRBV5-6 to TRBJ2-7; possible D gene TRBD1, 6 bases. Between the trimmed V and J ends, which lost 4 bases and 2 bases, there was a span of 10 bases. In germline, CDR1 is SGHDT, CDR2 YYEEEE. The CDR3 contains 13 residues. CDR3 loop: CASSPGTPYEQYF. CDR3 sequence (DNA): TGTGCCAGCAGCCCCGGGACACCCTACGAGCAGTACTTC.

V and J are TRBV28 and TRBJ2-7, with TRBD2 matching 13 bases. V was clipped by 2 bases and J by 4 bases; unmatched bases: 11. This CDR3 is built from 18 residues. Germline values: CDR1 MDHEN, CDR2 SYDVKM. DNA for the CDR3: TGTGCCAGCAGTTTAACTGTTGGACTAGCGGGAGAGAGGTACGAGCAGTACTTC. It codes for CASSLTVGLAGERYEQYF.

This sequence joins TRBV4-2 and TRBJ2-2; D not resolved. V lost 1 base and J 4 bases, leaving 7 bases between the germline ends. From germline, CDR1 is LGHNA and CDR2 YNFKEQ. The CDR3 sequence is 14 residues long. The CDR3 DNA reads TGTGCCAGCAGCCAAGTGATGAGCACCGGGGAGCTGTTTTTT. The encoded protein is CASSQVMSTGELFF.

Here the CDR3 DNA reads TGTGCCAGCTGCACCCATGGGGGCTGGGGAGCTTTCTTT. This sequence encodes CASCTHGGWGAFF. This rearrangement joins TRBV28 to TRBJ1-1; tentative D call: TRBD1 (6 bases). Trimming pared 8 bases from V and 10 bases from J, leaving 20 bases between. The CDR3 runs 13 residues. Germline values: CDR1 MDHEN, CDR2 SYDVKM.

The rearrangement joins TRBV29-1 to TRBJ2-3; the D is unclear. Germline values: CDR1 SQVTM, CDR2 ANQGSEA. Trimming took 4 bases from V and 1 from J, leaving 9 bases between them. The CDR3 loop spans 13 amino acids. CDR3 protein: CSVVSRRTDTQYF. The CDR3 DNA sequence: TGCAGCGTTGTGTCTAGACGCACAGATACGCAGTATTTT.

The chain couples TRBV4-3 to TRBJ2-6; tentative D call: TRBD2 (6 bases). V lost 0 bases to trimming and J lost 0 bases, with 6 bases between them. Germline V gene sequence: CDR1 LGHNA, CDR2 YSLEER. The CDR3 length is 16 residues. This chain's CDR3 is CASSQEEGSGANVLTF. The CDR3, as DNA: TGCGCCAGCAGCCAAGAGGAGGGCTCTGGGGCCAACGTCCTGACTTTC.

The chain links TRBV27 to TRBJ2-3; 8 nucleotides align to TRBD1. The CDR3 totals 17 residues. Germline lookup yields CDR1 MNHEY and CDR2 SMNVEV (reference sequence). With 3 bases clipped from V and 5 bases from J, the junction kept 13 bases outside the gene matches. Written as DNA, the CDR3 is TGTGCCAGCAGTTTCCCCCAGGACAGGGCCGATTTAGATACGCAGTATTTT. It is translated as CASSFPQDRADLDTQYF.

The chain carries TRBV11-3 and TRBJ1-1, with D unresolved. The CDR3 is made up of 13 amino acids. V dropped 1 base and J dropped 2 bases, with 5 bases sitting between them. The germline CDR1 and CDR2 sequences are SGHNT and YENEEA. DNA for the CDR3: TGTGCCAGCAGCTTAGGCGCAAACACTGAAGCTTTCTTT. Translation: CASSLGANTEAFF.

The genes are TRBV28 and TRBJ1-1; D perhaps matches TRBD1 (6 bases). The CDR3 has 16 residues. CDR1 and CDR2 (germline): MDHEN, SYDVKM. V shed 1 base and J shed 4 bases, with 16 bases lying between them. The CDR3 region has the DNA TGTGCCAGCAGTTTATTCAGGGGCGGGTTGGGCACTGAAGCTTTCTTT. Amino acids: CASSLFRGGLGTEAFF.

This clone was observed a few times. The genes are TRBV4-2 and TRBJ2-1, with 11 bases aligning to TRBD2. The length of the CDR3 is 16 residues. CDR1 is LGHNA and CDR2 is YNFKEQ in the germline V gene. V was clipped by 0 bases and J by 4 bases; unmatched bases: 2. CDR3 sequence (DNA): TGTGCCAGCAGCCAAGACGCTAGCGGGAGGTACAATGAGCAGTTCTTC. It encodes CASSQDASGRYNEQFF.

The CDR3 loop is CASSDSGDYNEQFF. The CDR3, as DNA: TGTGCCAGCAGTGATTCAGGGGACTACAATGAGCAGTTCTTC. J is TRBJ2-1 and V is TRBV6-1, with D possibly TRBD1 on 6 matching bases. The CDR3 totals 14 residues. Germline assignment: CDR1 MNHNS and CDR2 SASEGT. V lost 3 bases and J lost 3, with 9 bases in between.

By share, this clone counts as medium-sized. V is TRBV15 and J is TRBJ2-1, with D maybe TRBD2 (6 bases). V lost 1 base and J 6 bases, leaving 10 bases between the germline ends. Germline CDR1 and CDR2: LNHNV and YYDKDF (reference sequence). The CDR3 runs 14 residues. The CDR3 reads CATSRGMGGNEQFF. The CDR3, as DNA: TGTGCCACCAGCAGAGGTATGGGGGGCAATGAGCAGTTCTTC.

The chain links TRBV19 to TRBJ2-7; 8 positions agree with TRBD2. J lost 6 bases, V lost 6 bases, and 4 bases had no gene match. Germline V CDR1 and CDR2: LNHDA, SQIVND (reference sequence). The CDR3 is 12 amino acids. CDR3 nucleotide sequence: TGTGCCAGTAGCGGACTAGCTAGCGAGCAGTACTTC. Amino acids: CASSGLASEQYF.

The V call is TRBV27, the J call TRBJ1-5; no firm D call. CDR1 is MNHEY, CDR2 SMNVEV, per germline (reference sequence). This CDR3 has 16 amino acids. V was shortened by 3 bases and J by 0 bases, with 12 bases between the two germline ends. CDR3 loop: CASSLAADYSNQPQHF. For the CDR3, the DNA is TGTGCCAGCAGTTTGGCAGCGGACTATAGCAATCAGCCCCAGCATTTT.

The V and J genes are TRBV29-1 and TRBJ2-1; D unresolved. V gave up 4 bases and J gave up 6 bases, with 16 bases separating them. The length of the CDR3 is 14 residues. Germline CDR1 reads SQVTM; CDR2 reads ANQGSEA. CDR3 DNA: TGCAGCGTTGCCGGCATCGCTACGGGCAATGAGCAGTTCTTC. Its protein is CSVAGIATGNEQFF.

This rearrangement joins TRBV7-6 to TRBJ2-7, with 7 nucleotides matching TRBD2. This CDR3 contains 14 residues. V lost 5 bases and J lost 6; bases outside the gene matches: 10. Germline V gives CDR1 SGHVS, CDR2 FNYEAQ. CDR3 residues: CASSATGGLVEQYF. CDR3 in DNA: TGTGCCAGCAGCGCGACGGGGGGTTTAGTCGAGCAGTACTTC.

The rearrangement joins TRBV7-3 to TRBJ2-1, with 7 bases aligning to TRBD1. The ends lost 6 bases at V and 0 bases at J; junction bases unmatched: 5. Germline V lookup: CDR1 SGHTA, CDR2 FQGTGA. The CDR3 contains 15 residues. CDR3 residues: CASSSGQSSYNEQFF. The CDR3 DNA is TGTGCCAGCAGTTCGGGACAGAGCTCCTACAATGAGCAGTTCTTC.